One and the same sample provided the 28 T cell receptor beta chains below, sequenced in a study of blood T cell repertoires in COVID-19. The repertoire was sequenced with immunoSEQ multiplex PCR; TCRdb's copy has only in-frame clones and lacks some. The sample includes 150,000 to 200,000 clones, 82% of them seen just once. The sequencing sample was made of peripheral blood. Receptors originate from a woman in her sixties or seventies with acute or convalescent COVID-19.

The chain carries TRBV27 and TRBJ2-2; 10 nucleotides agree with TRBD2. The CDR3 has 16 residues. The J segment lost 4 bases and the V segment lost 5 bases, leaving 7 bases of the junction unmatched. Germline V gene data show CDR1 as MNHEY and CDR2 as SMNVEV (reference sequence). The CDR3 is CASSPSSGSRTGELFF. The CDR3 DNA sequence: TGTGCCAGCAGTCCCTCTAGCGGGAGCCGCACCGGGGAGCTGTTTTTT.

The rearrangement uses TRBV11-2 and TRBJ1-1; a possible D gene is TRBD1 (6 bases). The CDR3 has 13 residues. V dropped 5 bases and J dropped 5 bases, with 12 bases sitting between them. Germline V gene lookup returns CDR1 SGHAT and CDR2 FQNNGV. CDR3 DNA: TGTGCCAGCAGCCGGAACAGGGATACTGAAGCTTTCTTT. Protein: CASSRNRDTEAFF.

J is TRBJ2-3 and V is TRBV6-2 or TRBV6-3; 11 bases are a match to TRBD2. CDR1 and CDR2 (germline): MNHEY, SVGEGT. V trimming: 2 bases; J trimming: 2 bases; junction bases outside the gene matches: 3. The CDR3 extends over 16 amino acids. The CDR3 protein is CASSYPSGGNTDTQYF. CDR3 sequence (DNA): TGTGCCAGCAGTTACCCTAGCGGGGGGAACACAGATACGCAGTATTTT.

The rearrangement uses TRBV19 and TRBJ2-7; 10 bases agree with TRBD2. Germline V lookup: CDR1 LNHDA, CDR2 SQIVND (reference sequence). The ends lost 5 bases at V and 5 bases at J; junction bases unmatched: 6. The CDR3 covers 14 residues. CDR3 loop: CASSASGGIDEQYF. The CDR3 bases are TGTGCCAGTAGTGCTAGCGGGGGCATCGACGAGCAGTACTTC.

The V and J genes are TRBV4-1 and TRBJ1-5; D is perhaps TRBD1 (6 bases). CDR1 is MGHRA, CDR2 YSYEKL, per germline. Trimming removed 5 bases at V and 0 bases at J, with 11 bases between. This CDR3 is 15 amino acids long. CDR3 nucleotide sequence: TGCGCCAGCAGCGGGACACCTAATAGCAATCAGCCCCAGCATTTT. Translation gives CASSGTPNSNQPQHF.

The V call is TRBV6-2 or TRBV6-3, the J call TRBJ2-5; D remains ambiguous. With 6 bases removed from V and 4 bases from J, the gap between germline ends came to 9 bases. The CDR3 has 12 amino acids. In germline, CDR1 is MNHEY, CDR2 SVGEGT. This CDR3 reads CASSRTRETQYF. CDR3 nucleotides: TGTGCCAGCAGCCGAACCAGAGAGACCCAGTACTTC.

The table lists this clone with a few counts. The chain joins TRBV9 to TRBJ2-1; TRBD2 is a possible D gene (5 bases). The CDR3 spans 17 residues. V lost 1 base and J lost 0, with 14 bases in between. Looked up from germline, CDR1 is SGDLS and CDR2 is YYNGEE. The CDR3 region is CASSVTPPGGSYNEQFF. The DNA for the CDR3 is TGTGCCAGCAGCGTAACACCACCCGGAGGCTCCTACAATGAGCAGTTCTTC.

Written as DNA, the CDR3 is TGTGCCACCAGTGATTTAAGGACATCCCTCTACAATGAGCAGTTCTTC. Its protein product is CATSDLRTSLYNEQFF. The chain has TRBV24-1 and TRBJ2-1, with D possibly matching TRBD1 (5 bases). CDR1 and CDR2 from the germline V gene are KGHDR and SFDVKD. The CDR3 totals 16 residues. V lost 1 base, J lost 3 bases, and 12 bases lay in between.

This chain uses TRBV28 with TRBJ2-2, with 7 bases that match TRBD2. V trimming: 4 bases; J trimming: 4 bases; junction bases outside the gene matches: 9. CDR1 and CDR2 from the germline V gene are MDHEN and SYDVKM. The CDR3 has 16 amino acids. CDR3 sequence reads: CASSSIAGRGTGELFF. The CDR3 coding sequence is TGTGCCAGCAGTTCGATCGCGGGGAGGGGCACCGGGGAGCTGTTTTTT.

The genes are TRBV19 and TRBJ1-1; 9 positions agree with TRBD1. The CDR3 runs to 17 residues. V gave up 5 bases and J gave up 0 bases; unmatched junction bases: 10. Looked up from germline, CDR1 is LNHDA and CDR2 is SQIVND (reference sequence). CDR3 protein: CASSVYRGLELNTEAFF. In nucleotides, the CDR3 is TGTGCCAGTAGTGTCTACAGGGGGCTTGAACTGAACACTGAAGCTTTCTTT.

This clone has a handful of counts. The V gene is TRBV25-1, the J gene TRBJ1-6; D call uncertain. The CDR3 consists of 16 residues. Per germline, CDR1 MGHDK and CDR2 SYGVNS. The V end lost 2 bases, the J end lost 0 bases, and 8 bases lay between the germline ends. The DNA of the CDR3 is TGTGCCAGCAGTGAAACAGATAGCTCCTATAATTCACCCCTCCACTTT. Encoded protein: CASSETDSSYNSPLHF.

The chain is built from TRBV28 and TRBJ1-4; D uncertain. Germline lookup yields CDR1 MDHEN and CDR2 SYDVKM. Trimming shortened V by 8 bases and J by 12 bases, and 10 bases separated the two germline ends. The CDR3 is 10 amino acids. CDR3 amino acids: CASSSVELFF. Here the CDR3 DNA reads TGTGCCAGCTCCTCGGTCGAACTGTTTTTT.

The CDR3 sequence is CASSVLAHGTDTQYF. The CDR3 DNA follows: TGTGCCAGTAGTGTACTAGCACACGGCACAGATACGCAGTATTTT. The rearrangement joins TRBV19 to TRBJ2-3; D perhaps matches TRBD2 (6 bases). Trimming took 5 bases from V and 1 from J, leaving 13 bases between them. The CDR3 totals 15 residues. Germline CDR1 reads LNHDA; CDR2 reads SQIVND (reference sequence).

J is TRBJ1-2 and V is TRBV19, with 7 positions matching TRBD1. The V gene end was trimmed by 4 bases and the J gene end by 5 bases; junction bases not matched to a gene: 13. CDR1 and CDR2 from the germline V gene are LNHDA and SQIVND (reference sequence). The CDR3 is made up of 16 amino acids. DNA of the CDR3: TGTGCCAGTAGTACGGATCACAGGGGCCCAGGGTATGGCTACACCTTC. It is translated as CASSTDHRGPGYGYTF.

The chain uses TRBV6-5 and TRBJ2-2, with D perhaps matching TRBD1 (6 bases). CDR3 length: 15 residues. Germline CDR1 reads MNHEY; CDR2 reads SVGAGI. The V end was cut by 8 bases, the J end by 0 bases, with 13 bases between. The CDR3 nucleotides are TGTGCCAGCGGAAGACAGGCTTCGAACACCGGGGAGCTGTTTTTT. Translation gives CASGRQASNTGELFF.

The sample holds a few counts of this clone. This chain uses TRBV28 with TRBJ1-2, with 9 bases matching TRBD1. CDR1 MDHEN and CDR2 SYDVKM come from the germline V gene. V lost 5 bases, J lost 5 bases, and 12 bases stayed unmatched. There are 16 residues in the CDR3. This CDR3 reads CASSGIGDREGYGYTF. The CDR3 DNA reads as TGTGCCAGCAGTGGGATAGGGGACAGGGAGGGGTATGGCTACACCTTC.

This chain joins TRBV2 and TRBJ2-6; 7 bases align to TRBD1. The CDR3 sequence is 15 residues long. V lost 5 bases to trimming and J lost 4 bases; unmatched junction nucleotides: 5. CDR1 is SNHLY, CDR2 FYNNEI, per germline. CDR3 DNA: TGTGCCAGCAGTTACAGGGGATTGGGGGCCAACGTCCTGACTTTC. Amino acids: CASSYRGLGANVLTF.

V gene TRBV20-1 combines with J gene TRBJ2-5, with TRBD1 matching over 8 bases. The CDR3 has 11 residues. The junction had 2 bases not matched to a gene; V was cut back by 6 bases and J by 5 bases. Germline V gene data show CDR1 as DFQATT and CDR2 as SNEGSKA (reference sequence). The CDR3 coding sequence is TGCAGTGCGAGGGACAGGGAGACCCAGTACTTC. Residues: CSARDRETQYF.

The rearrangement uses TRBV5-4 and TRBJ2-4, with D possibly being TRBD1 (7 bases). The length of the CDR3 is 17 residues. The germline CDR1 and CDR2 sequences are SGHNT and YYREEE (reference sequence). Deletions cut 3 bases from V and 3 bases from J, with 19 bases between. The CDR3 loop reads CASSSPGGGLGKNIQYF. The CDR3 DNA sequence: TGTGCCAGCAGCTCCCCAGGGGGAGGCCTAGGCAAAAACATTCAGTACTTC.

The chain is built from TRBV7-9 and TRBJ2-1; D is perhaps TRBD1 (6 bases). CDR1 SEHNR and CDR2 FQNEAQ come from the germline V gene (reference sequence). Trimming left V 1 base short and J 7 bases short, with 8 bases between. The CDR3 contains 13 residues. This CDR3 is CASSLDRVNEQFF. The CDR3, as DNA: TGTGCCAGCAGCTTAGACAGGGTAAATGAGCAGTTCTTC.

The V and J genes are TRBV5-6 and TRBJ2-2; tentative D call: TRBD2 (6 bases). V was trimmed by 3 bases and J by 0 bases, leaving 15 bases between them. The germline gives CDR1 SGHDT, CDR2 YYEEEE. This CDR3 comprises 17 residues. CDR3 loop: CASSYSYREANTGELFF. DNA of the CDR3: TGTGCCAGCAGCTATTCTTATAGGGAGGCGAACACCGGGGAGCTGTTTTTT.

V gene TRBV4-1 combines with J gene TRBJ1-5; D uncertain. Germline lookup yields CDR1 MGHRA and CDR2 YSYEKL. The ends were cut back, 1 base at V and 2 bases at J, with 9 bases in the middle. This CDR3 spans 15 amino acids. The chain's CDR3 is CASSQGRGGNQPQHF. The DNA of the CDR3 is TGCGCCAGCAGCCAAGGTCGAGGAGGCAATCAGCCCCAGCATTTT.

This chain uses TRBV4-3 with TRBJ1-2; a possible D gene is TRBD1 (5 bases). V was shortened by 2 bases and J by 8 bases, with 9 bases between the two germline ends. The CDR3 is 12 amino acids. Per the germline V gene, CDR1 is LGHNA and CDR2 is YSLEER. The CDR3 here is CASSQYGGGYTF. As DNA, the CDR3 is TGCGCCAGCAGCCAATACGGGGGAGGCTACACCTTC.

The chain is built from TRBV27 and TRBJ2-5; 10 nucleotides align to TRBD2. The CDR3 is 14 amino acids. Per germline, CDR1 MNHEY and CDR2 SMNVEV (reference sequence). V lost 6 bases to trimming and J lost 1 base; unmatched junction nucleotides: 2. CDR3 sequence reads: CASSRTSGQETQYF. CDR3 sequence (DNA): TGTGCCAGCAGCCGGACTAGCGGCCAAGAGACCCAGTACTTC.

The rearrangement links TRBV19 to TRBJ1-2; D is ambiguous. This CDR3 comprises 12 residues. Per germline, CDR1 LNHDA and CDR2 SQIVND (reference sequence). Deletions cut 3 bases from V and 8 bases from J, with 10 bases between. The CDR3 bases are TGTGCCAGTAGTATGGACGAGCGGGGCTACACCTTC. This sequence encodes CASSMDERGYTF.

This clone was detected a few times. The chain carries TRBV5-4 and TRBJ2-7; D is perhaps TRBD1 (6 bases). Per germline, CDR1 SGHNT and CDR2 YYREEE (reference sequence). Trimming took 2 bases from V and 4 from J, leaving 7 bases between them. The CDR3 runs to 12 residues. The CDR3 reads CASSFDRYEQYF. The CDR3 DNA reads TGTGCCAGCAGCTTTGACAGGTACGAGCAGTACTTC.

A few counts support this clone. CDR3 protein: CASSYPSVAYGYTF. Written as DNA, the CDR3 is TGTGCCAGCAGTTACCCTTCGGTTGCCTATGGCTACACCTTC. The J gene is TRBJ1-2, the V gene TRBV27; no firm D call. This CDR3 is built from 14 residues. V lost 4 bases, J lost 4 bases, and 13 bases lay in between. In germline, CDR1 is MNHEY, CDR2 SMNVEV (reference sequence).

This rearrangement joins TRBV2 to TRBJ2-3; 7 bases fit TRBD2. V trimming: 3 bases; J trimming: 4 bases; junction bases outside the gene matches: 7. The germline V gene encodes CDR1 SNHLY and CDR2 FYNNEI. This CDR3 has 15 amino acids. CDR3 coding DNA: TGTGCCAGCAGTGATCTAGCGGAGAAGGCAGATACGCAGTATTTT. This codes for CASSDLAEKADTQYF.